The present entry profiles one TCR beta chain with its context. The CDR3 spans 10 residues. Trimming left V 8 bases short and J 4 bases short, with 8 bases between. Germline V gene data show CDR1 as DFQATT and CDR2 as SNEGSKA (reference sequence). This sample was taken from a study of technical replicates of blood from a handful of donors. TCRdb's table, derived via immunoSEQ multiplex PCR, lists solely in-frame clones and lacks some. Of 65,000 to 95,000 clones in the sample, 80% to 90% were seen once. Source material: PBMCs. The sequence was collected from a human donor in good health. Some clones in this sample may be carry-over from other donors' samples. This chain connects TRBV20-1 to TRBJ1-2; no clear D gene. CDR3 nucleotide sequence: TGCAGTCTTCCGGGCTATGGCTACACCTTC. Its translation: CSLPGYGYTF.